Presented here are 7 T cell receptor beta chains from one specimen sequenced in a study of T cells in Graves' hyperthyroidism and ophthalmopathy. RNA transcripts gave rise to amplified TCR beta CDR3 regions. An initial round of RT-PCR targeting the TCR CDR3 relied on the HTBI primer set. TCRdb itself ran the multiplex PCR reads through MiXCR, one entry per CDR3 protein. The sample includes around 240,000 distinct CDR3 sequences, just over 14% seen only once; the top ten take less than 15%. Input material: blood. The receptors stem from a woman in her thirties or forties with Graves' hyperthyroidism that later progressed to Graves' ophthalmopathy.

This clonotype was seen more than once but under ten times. CDR3 amino acids: CASSLHPPWDRGHTQYF. The CDR3, as DNA: TGTGCCAGCAGTTTACACCCCCCCTGGGACAGGGGGCACACCCAGTACTTC. The chain is built from TRBV28 and TRBJ2-5, with 12 positions matching TRBD1. Germline assignment: CDR1 MDHEN and CDR2 SYDVKM. Germline trimming cut 2 bases from V and 8 bases from J; bases unmatched to any gene: 12. The CDR3 totals 17 residues.

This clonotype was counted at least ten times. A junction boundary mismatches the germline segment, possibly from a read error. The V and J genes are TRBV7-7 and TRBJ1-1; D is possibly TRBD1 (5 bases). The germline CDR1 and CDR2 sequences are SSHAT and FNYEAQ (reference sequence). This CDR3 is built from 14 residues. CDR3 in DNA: TGTGCTAGCAGCCGCCTGACAGAAAACACTGAAGCTTTCTTT. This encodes CASSRLTENTEAFF.

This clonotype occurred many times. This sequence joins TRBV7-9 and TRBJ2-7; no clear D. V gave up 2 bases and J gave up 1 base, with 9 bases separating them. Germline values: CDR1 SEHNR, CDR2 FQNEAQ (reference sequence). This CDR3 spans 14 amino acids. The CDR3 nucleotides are TGTGCCAGCAGCTTACAAGCAGGATCCTACGAGCAGTACTTC. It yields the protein CASSLQAGSYEQYF. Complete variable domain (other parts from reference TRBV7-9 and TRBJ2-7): DTGVSQNPRHKITKRGQNVTFRCDPISEHNRLYWYRQTLGQGPEFLTYFQNEAQLEKSRLLSDRFSAERPKGSFSTLEIQRTEQGDSAMYLCASSLQAGSYEQYFGPGTRLTVT.

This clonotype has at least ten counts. CDR3 bases: TGTGCCAGCAGCTTTGGAGGGGGTCGGGAGGTCTCAGATACGCAGTATTTT. Amino acid sequence: CASSFGGGREVSDTQYF. The chain is built from TRBV7-8 and TRBJ2-3, with D tentatively TRBD2 (7 bases). This CDR3 region has 17 residues. V gave up 3 bases and J gave up 4 bases, with 20 bases separating them. The germline gives CDR1 SGHVS, CDR2 FQNEAQ.

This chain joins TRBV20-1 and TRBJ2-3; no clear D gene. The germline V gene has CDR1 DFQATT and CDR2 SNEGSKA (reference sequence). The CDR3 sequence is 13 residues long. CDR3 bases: TGCAGCCTGGGCGGATCAAGCACAGATACGCAGTATTTT. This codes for CSLGGSSTDTQYF.

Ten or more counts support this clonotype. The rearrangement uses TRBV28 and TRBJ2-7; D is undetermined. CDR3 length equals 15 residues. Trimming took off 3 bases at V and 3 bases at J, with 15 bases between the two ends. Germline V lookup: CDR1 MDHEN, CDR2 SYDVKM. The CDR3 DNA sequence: TGTGCCAGCAGTTTTAGTGAGAGAGCCTTCTACGAGCAGTACTTC. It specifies CASSFSERAFYEQYF.

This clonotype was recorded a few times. For the CDR3, the DNA is TGCGCCAGCAGCTTGGCAGACTGGGGGGATGCGCAGTATTTT. The encoded protein is CASSLADWGDAQYF. The rearrangement links TRBV5-1 to TRBJ2-3; D might be TRBD2 (6 bases). CDR3 length equals 14 residues. Germline CDR1 is SGHRS and CDR2 is YFSETQ. V was cut by 0 bases and J by 10 bases, with 15 bases left in between.